This T cell receptor (beta chain) was identified during a study of blood T cell repertoires in COVID-19. Study in general: The United States, Italy and Spain provided the acute and convalescent COVID-19 samples.

Trimming stripped 5 bases from V and 7 bases from J, with 17 bases between. The germline CDR1 and CDR2 sequences are MNHEY and SMNVEV (reference sequence). The CDR3 length is 14 residues. Original handling: From reference gene primer amplification, estimates of nucleated cell counts were derived. The data were produced by immunoSEQ multiplex PCR, yet TCRdb's version contains in-frame clones alone and is incomplete. V and J calls and clone size are as listed in that table; D and trimming were resolved from the DNA. The data contain around 200,000 clones, 80% to 90% of them seen just once; the ten biggest clones take up 7% to 10%.

This chain links TRBV27 with TRBJ1-2; possible D gene TRBD1, 6 bases. The sample consisted of peripheral blood. This clonotype was sampled from a woman between 45 and 60 years old with acute or convalescent COVID-19. CDR3 amino acids: CASSVGGLTVGYTF. DNA for the CDR3: TGTGCCAGCAGTGTAGGGGGTCTTACGGTTGGCTACACCTTC.